Listed here are 4 T cell receptor delta chains from one sample, sequenced in a study of gamma-delta chains in newborns, infants, children. TCRdb re-processed the reads via CATT. The sample holds about 3,400 delta-chain clones, roughly 0.27% seen once. The source material was blood. The receptors derive from a child who was a newborn, infant or young child, either healthy, febrile or measles-vaccinated (not recorded which).

This clone was counted a few times. A read error is possible here, since a much larger clone lies one base away. Other nucleotide sequences in the sample specify the same CDR3. The chain has TRDV2 and TRDJ3; 8 bases match TRDD3. The CDR3 runs 20 residues. Germline trimming cut 0 bases from V and 0 bases from J; bases unmatched to any gene: 9. CDR1 is GEAIGNYY, CDR2 EKD, per germline. The CDR3 loop is CACDTVLGDTYSWDTRQMFF. In DNA form, the CDR3 reads TGTGCCTGTGACACCGTACTAGGGGATACCTACTCCTGGGACACCCGACAGATGTTTTTC.

This clone was seen only a few times. The TCRdb protein, from a much larger clone, departs from this DNA's translation at residue 5, likely by read error; the protein shown derives from the DNA. This sequence joins TRDV2 and TRDJ3; 11 bases agree with TRDD3. CDR1 GEAIGNYY and CDR2 EKD come from the germline V gene. Losses at the gene ends were 3 bases for V and 1 base for J; bases not matched to a gene: 7. CDR3 length: 19 amino acids. The CDR3, as DNA: TGTGCCTGTGACGCCCCACTGGGGGATATTTCCTGGGACACCCGACAGATGTTTTTC. It translates to CACDAPLGDISWDTRQMFF.

This clone was recorded a few times. This is likely an artifact of a read error, given a far larger clone one base away. The same CDR3 is also encoded by other DNA sequences in this sample. This chain connects TRAV29/DV5 to TRDJ3; perhaps TRDD3 as D (6 bases). V was cut by 0 bases and J by 2 bases, with 27 bases left in between. Looked up from germline, CDR1 is NSMFDY and CDR2 is ISSIKDK. CDR3 size: 22 residues. The DNA of the CDR3 is TGTGCAGCAAGCGCCTCGGGTACATGGACTGGGAAAAGGCCCTGGGACACCCGACAGATGTTTTTC. Its protein product is CAASASGTWTGKRPWDTRQMFF.

Worth noting for this clone: A much larger clone lies one base from this, so it may be a read error. The J gene is TRDJ3, the V gene TRDV2, with 8 bases aligning to TRDD3. The CDR3 has 18 amino acids. CDR1 is GEAIGNYY, CDR2 EKD, per germline. After removal of 3 bases from V and 0 bases from J, the junction contained 6 bases not matched to a gene. The CDR3 region is CACDAVLGGSWDTRQMFF. CDR3 DNA sequence: TGTGCCTGTGACGCCGTACTGGGGGGCTCCTGGGACACCCGACAGATGTTTTTC.